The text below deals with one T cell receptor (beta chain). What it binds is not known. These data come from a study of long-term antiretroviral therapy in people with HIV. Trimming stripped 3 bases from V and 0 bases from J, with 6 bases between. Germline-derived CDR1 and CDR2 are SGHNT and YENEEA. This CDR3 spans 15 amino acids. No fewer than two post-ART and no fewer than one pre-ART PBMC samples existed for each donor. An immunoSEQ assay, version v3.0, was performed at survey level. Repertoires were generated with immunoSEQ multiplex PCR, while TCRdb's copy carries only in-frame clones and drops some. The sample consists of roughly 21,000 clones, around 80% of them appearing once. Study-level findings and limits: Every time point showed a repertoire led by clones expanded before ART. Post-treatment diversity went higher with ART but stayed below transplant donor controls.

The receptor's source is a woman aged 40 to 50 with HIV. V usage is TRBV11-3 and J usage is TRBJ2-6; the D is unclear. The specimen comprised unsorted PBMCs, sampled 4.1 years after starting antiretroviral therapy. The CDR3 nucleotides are TGTGCCAGCAGCTTCTGGGGCTCTGGGGCCAACGTCCTGACTTTC. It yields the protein CASSFWGSGANVLTF.